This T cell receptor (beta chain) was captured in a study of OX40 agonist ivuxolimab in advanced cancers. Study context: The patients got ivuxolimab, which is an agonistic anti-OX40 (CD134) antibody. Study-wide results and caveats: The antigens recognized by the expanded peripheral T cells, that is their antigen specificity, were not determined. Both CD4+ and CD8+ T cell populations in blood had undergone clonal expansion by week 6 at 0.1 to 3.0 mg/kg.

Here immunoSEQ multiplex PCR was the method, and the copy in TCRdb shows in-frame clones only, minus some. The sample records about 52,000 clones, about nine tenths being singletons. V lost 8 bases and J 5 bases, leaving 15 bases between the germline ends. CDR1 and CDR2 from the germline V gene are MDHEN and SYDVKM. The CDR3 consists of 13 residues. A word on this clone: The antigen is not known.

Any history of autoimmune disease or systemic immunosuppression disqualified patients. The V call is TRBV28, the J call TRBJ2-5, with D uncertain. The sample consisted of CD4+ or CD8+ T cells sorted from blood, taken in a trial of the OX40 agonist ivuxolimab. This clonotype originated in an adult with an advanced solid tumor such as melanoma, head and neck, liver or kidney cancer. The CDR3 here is CASASGSAETQYF. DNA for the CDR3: TGTGCCAGCGCGTCCGGCTCTGCGGAGACCCAGTACTTC. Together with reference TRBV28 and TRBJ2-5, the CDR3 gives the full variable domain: DVKVTQSSRYLVKRTGEKVFLECVQDMDHENMFWYRQDPGLGLRLIYFSYDVKMKEKGDIPEGYSVSREKKERFSLILESASTNQTSMYLCASASGSAETQYFGPGTRLLVL.